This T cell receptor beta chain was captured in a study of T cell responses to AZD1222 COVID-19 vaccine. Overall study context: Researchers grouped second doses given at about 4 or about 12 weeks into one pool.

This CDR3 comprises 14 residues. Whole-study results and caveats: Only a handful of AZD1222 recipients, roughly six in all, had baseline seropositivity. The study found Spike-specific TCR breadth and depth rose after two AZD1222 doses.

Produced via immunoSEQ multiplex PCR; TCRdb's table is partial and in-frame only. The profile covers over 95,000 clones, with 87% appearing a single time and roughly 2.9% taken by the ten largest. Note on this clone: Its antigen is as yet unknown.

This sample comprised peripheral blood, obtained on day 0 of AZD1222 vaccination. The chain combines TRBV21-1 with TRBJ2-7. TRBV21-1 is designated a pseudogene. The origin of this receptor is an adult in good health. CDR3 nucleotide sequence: TGTGCCAGCAGCAAAGGTGGGGGTAAGTACGAGCAGTACTTC. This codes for CASSKGGGKYEQYF.